The 10 T cell receptor beta chains listed next were all sequenced from one sample in a study of human T cells and chemical hapten exposure. Sample time point: patch test 2, 6 weeks after DPC sensitization. Treatment given: therapeutic diphenylcyclopropenone sensitization with weekly scalp DPC. TCRdb fed the RACE reads into MiXCR, producing one record per CDR3 protein. This sample has tens of thousands of distinct CDR3 sequences; 7.5% to 10% occur once, and the top ten carry approximately 1.8%. The sequences come from whole blood, collected in connection with sensitization to the hapten diphenylcyclopropenone (DPC). These receptors originate from a woman aged 45-60 years with alopecia areata. Some clones in this sample may be carry-over from other donors' samples.

This chain joins TRBV11-3 and TRBJ1-1; TRBD1 is a possible D gene (5 bases). This CDR3 spans 13 amino acids. Trimming pared 5 bases from V and 0 bases from J, leaving 7 bases between. The V gene's germline CDR1 is SGHNT and CDR2 YENEEA. This chain's CDR3 is CASSQTVNTEAFF. The DNA of the CDR3 is TGTGCCAGCAGCCAGACAGTGAACACTGAAGCTTTCTTT.

This clonotype has more than one count but fewer than ten. The chain employs TRBV29-1 and TRBJ1-4; TRBD1 might be the D (5 bases). The CDR3 consists of 13 residues. Trimming cost V 1 base and J 2 bases, with 5 bases left between them. Germline values: CDR1 SQVTM, CDR2 ANQGSEA. The CDR3 here is CSVEGGTNEKLFF. CDR3 DNA sequence: TGCAGCGTTGAAGGGGGGACTAATGAAAAACTGTTTTTT.

The table lists this clonotype with many counts. The chain joins TRBV10-1 to TRBJ2-3; weak D call: TRBD1 (5 bases). From germline, CDR1 is WNHNN and CDR2 SYGVQD (reference sequence). The ends were cut back, 6 bases at V and 1 base at J, with 23 bases in the middle. The CDR3 spans 18 residues. CDR3 in amino acids: CASSAGPRGRGGTDTQYF. Here the CDR3 DNA reads TGCGCCAGCAGCGCAGGGCCCCGAGGAAGGGGCGGCACAGATACGCAGTATTTT.

This clonotype was observed at least ten times. This chain connects TRBV10-3 to TRBJ2-3; 7 bases align to TRBD1. This CDR3 region has 16 residues. In germline, CDR1 is ENHRY, CDR2 SYGVKD. Trimming removed 0 bases from V and 1 base from J; junction bases left unmatched: 4. CDR3 sequence: CAISESRQGGTDTQYF. The CDR3 DNA sequence: TGTGCCATCAGTGAGTCAAGACAGGGTGGCACAGATACGCAGTATTTT.

In its sample, this clonotype was seen a few times. The rearrangement joins TRBV7-6 to TRBJ2-7; a possible D gene is TRBD1 (5 bases). V shed 2 bases and J shed 2 bases, with 13 bases lying between them. This CDR3 contains 15 residues. Germline CDR1 is SGHVS and CDR2 is FNYEAQ. The CDR3: CASSLLTDPTYEQYF. The CDR3 DNA follows: TGTGCCAGCAGCTTACTGACAGACCCTACCTACGAGCAGTACTTC. Variable domain in full (rest from reference TRBV7-6 and TRBJ2-7): GAGVSQSPRYKVTKRGQDVALRCDPISGHVSLYWYRQALGQGPEFLTYFNYEAQQDKSGLPNDRFSAERPEGSISTLTIQRTEQRDSAMYRCASSLLTDPTYEQYFGPGTRLTVT.

The chain links TRBV6-1 to TRBJ2-1, with TRBD1 matching 7 bases. CDR1 MNHNS and CDR2 SASEGT come from the germline V gene. The V gene end was trimmed by 0 bases and the J gene end by 15 bases; junction bases not matched to a gene: 11. CDR3 size: 14 residues. The CDR3 protein is CASSEAHLGAGGFF. As DNA, the CDR3 is TGTGCCAGCAGTGAAGCCCACCTAGGGGCAGGGGGGTTCTTC.

CDR3 coding DNA: TGCGCCAGCTACAAAGGAGAGGCAGATACGCAGTATTTT. Translated: CASYKGEADTQYF. This sequence joins TRBV5-1 and TRBJ2-3; no definite D call. The CDR3 consists of 13 residues. The germline gives CDR1 SGHRS, CDR2 YFSETQ. Deletions cut 7 bases from V and 4 bases from J, with 13 bases between.

This chain uses TRBV11-2 with TRBJ2-5, with 8 bases aligning to TRBD1. J lost 2 bases, V lost 5 bases, and 10 bases had no gene match. This CDR3 is built from 16 residues. The V gene's germline CDR1 is SGHAT and CDR2 FQNNGV. As DNA, the CDR3 is TGTGCCAGCAGCCCCTTCGGACAGGGATCGCAAGAGACCCAGTACTTC. Encoded protein: CASSPFGQGSQETQYF. The full variable domain, in which reference TRBV11-2 and TRBJ2-5 provide the parts outside the CDR3, is EAGVAQSPRYKIIEKRQSVAFWCNPISGHATLYWYQQILGQGPKLLIQFQNNGVVDDSQLPKDRFSAERLKGVDSTLKIQPAKLEDSAVYLCASSPFGQGSQETQYFGPGTRLLVL.

This clonotype has more than one count but fewer than ten. The chain employs TRBV28 and TRBJ1-1; D is unclear. The CDR3 is 14 residues long. V lost 7 bases, J lost 6 bases, and 18 bases lay in between. The germline V gene has CDR1 MDHEN and CDR2 SYDVKM. CDR3 loop: CASTISDREAEAFF. The CDR3 nucleotides read TGTGCCAGCACCATAAGTGATCGGGAAGCTGAAGCTTTCTTT.

This clonotype has at least ten counts. V gene TRBV10-2 combines with J gene TRBJ1-5; a weak D match, TRBD1 (5 bases). Germline loops: CDR1 WSHSY, CDR2 SAAADI. This CDR3 region has 15 residues. Trimming pared 3 bases from V and 2 bases from J, leaving 11 bases between. The CDR3 DNA is TGCGCCAGCAGTGACCAGGGATTGGGCAATCAGCCCCAGCATTTT. Encoded protein: CASSDQGLGNQPQHF.